This TCR beta chain was sequenced in a study of T cell responses to AZD1222 COVID-19 vaccine. The CDR3 loop spans 16 amino acids. The germline V gene encodes CDR1 SGHKS and CDR2 YYEKEE (reference sequence). Study-wide results and caveats: In the spike-specific TCR repertoire, nearly half reportedly target unmutated variant regions. Regions 160-218 and 743-854 dominated among vaccine-associated CD4 TCRs spanning spike. Researchers took repertoire samples only after the peak T cell response had come.

The protocol was immunoSEQ multiplex PCR, while the TCRdb copy is restricted to in-frame clones and leaves out a portion. The sample contains about 93,000 clones, roughly 91% of which appear only once. As for this clone: Its antigen is unidentified. The junction and the germline gene differ at one end; a read error may be behind it.

The source is an adult in good health. V and J are TRBV5-5 and TRBJ2-1, with D possibly matching TRBD1 (7 bases). The specimen comprised peripheral blood, sampled on day 0 of MenACWY control vaccination. In DNA, the CDR3 is TGTGCCAGCAGCACCCCGCAGGGGGGTGGTTACAATGAGCTGTTCTTC. Translation: CASSTPQGGGYNELFF.